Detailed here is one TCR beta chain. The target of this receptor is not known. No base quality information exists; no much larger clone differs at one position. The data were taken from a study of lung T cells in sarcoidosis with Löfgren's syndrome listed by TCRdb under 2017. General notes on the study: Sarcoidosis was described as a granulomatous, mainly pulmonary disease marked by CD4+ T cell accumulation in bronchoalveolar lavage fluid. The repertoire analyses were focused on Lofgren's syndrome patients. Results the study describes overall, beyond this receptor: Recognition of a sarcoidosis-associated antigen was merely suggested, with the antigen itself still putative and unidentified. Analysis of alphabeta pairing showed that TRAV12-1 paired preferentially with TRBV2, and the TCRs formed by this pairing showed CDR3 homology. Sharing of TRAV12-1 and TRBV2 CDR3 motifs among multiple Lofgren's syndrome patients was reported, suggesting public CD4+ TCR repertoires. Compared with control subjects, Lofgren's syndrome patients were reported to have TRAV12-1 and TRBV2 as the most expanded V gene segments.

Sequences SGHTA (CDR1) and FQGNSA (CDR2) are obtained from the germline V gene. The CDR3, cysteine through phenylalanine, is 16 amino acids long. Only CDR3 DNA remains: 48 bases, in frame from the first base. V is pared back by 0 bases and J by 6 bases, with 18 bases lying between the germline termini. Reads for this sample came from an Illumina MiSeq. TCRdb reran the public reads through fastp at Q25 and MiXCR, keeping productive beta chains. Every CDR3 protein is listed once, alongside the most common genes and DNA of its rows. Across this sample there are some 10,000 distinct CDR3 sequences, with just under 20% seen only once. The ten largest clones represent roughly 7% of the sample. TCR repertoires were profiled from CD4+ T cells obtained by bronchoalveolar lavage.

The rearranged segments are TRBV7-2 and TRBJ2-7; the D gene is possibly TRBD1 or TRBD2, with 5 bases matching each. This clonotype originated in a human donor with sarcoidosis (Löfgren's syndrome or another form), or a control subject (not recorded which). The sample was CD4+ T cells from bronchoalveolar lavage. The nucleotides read TGTGCCAGCAGCTTAGCTTCCGGCAGGGAGTTTTCCGAGCAGTACTTC. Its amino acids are CASSLASGREFSEQYF. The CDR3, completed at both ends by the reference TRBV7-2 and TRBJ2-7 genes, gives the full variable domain GAGVSQSPSNKVTEKGKDVELRCDPISGHTALYWYRQSLGQGLEFLIYFQGNSAPDKSGLPSDRFSAERTGGSVSTLTIQRTQQEDSAVYLCASSLASGREFSEQYFGPGTRLTVT.